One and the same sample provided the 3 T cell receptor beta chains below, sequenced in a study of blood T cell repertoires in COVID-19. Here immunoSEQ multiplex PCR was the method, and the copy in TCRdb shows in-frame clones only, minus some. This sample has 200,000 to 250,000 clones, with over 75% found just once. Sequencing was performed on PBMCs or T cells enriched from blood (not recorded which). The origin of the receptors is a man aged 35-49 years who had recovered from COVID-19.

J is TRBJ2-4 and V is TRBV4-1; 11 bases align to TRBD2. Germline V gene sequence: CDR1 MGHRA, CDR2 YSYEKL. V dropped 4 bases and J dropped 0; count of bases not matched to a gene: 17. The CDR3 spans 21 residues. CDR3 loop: CASSPGGLAGGRGPAKNIQYF. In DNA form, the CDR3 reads TGCGCCAGCAGCCCCGGGGGGCTAGCGGGAGGAAGGGGGCCAGCCAAAAACATTCAGTACTTC.

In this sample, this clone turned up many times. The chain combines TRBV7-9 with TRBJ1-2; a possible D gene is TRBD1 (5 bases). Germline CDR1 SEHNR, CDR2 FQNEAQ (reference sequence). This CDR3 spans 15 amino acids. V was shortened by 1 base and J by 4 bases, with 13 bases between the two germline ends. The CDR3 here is CASSLDGGRSYGYTF. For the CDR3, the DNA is TGTGCCAGCAGCTTAGATGGGGGGAGAAGCTATGGCTACACCTTC.

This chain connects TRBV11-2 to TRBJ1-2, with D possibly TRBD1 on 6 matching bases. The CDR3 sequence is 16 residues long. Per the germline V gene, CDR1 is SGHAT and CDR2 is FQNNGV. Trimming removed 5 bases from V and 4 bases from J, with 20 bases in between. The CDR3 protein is CASSPSWGGPIYGYTF. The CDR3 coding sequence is TGTGCCAGCAGCCCTAGTTGGGGGGGGCCAATCTATGGCTACACCTTC.